These 15 T cell receptor beta chains originate from one sample sequenced in a study of T cell repertoires in cytomegalovirus infection. TCRdb independently ran MiXCR on the reads; one entry per CDR3 protein. Of a few hundred thousand distinct CDR3 sequences listed, 15% to 20% are singletons. The sequencing input was PBMCs. These receptors originate from a human donor in good health (CMV status not recorded). Some clones in this sample may be carry-over from other donors' samples.

This sequence joins TRBV6-1 and TRBJ2-2, with 7 bases matching TRBD1. This CDR3 comprises 15 residues. V shed 7 bases and J 2 bases; nucleotides not matched to a gene: 7. Looked up from germline, CDR1 is MNHNS and CDR2 is SASEGT. The CDR3: CASNPGTANTGELFF. The CDR3, as DNA: TGTGCCAGCAATCCCGGGACAGCAAACACCGGGGAGCTGTTTTTT.

This clonotype appeared many times. The rearrangement links TRBV7-2 to TRBJ2-7; D gene unclear. The germline V and J ends were trimmed by 1 base and 0 bases, with 10 bases remaining between them. The germline gives CDR1 SGHTA, CDR2 FQGNSA. CDR3 length: 15 residues. In nucleotides, the CDR3 is TGTGCCAGCAGCTTAGGCGGTGGAGACTCCTACGAGCAGTACTTC. Its translation: CASSLGGGDSYEQYF. Together with reference TRBV7-2 and TRBJ2-7, the CDR3 gives the full variable domain: GAGVSQSPSNKVTEKGKDVELRCDPISGHTALYWYRQSLGQGLEFLIYFQGNSAPDKSGLPSDRFSAERTGGSVSTLTIQRTQQEDSAVYLCASSLGGGDSYEQYFGPGTRLTVT.

The table lists this clonotype with many counts. The chain has TRBV6-1 and TRBJ2-1; 9 nucleotides agree with TRBD1. The J segment lost 10 bases and the V segment lost 6 bases, leaving 16 bases of the junction unmatched. CDR3 length: 16 residues. Per germline, CDR1 MNHNS and CDR2 SASEGT. As DNA, the CDR3 is TGTGCCAGCAGCTCGGACAGGGGCCCGCCAAGCGGAGAGCAGTTCTTC. This codes for CASSSDRGPPSGEQFF.

The V gene is TRBV29-1, the J gene TRBJ2-3, with D maybe TRBD2 (6 bases). V dropped 3 bases and J dropped 2 bases, with 9 bases sitting between them. CDR1 SQVTM and CDR2 ANQGSEA come from the germline V gene. This CDR3 region has 13 residues. CDR3: CSVEGGLTDTQYF. CDR3 DNA: TGCAGCGTTGAGGGGGGTCTCACAGATACGCAGTATTTT.

A note on this clonotype: One base away lies a much larger clone, so this may be a sequencing read error. This chain connects TRBV7-4 to TRBJ2-1; TRBD2 matches 8 bases. The J call may be wrong; the DNA end is better matched by TRBJ2-7. Germline CDR1 SGHVT, CDR2 SQSDAQ. This CDR3 contains 16 residues. CDR3 sequence: CASSGKKVAGWDEQYF. The CDR3 region has the DNA TGTGCCAGCAGCGGAAAGAAGGTAGCGGGGTGGGATGAGCAGTACTTC.

In this sample, this clonotype turned up many times. The chain has TRBV7-2 and TRBJ1-2, with 10 bases lining up with TRBD1. Germline V gene data show CDR1 as SGHTA and CDR2 as FQGNSA. The CDR3 sequence is 13 residues long. V lost 7 bases and J lost 8; bases outside the gene matches: 7. The CDR3 sequence: CASTSGQGLGYTF. In nucleotides, the CDR3 is TGTGCCAGCACCTCGGGACAGGGGTTGGGCTACACCTTC.

Here the CDR3 reads CATSSLDRGIRETQYF. CDR3 coding DNA: TGTGCCACCAGCAGCCTCGACAGGGGCATCCGGGAGACCCAGTACTTC. The chain links TRBV15 to TRBJ2-5, with TRBD1 matching over 8 bases. The junction had 11 bases not matched to a gene; V was cut back by 3 bases and J by 5 bases. Germline V CDR1 and CDR2: LNHNV, YYDKDF (reference sequence). This CDR3 spans 16 amino acids.

In this sample, this clonotype turned up a few times. The V and J genes are TRBV7-6 and TRBJ2-1; a weak D match, TRBD2 (7 bases). Germline CDR1 is SGHVS and CDR2 is FNYEAQ. The CDR3 loop spans 15 amino acids. The ends were cut back, 1 base at V and 7 bases at J, with 14 bases in the middle. The CDR3 DNA sequence: TGTGCCAGCAGCTTAGGTGCGGGGGCCATGAATGAGCAGTTCTTC. It yields the protein CASSLGAGAMNEQFF.

Of note for this clonotype: Given the absence of the conserved phenylalanine or tryptophan at the CDR3 end, a read error is likely. V gene TRBV6-1 combines with J gene TRBJ2-3; 15 bases agree with TRBD2. J lost 6 bases, V lost 6 bases, and 7 bases had no gene match. This CDR3 is built from 16 residues. CDR1 MNHNS and CDR2 SASEGT come from the germline V gene. The CDR3 DNA reads TGTGCCAGCAGAAGGACTAGCGGGGGGGCTGGGGATACGCAGTATTCT. Its translation: CASRRTSGGAGDTQYS.

This sequence joins TRBV27 and TRBJ1-4; 9 bases match TRBD1. There are 13 residues in the CDR3. With V trimmed by 6 bases and J by 4 bases, 0 bases remained unmatched. CDR1 and CDR2 from the germline V gene are MNHEY and SMNVEV (reference sequence). This CDR3 is CASRGQGNEKLFF. In nucleotides, the CDR3 is TGTGCCAGCAGGGGACAGGGTAATGAAAAACTGTTTTTT. Full variable domain (outside the CDR3, taken from reference TRBV27 and TRBJ1-4): EAQVTQNPRYLITVTGKKLTVTCSQNMNHEYMSWYRQDPGLGLRQIYYSMNVEVTDKGDVPEGYKVSRKEKRNFPLILESPSPNQTSLYFCASRGQGNEKLFFGSGTQLSVL.

At least ten counts were recorded for this clonotype. The chain links TRBV11-3 to TRBJ1-6; D not resolved. CDR3 size: 13 residues. The V end lost 2 bases, the J end lost 7 bases, and 6 bases lay between the germline ends. Germline loops: CDR1 SGHNT, CDR2 YENEEA. The CDR3 sequence is CASSLTPNSPLHF. The CDR3 DNA is TGTGCCAGCAGCTTAACCCCAAATTCACCCCTCCACTTT. Based on the CDR3 plus reference TRBV11-3 and TRBJ1-6, the full variable domain is EAGVVQSPRYKIIEKKQPVAFWCNPISGHNTLYWYLQNLGQGPELLIRYENEEAVDDSQLPKDRFSAERLKGVDSTLKIQPAELGDSAVYLCASSLTPNSPLHFGNGTRLTVT.

CDR3 region: CASRLGGGNTEAFF. DNA of the CDR3: TGTGCCAGCAGACTTGGGGGGGGTAACACTGAAGCTTTCTTT. The rearrangement links TRBV12-3 or TRBV12-4 to TRBJ1-1; D is perhaps TRBD1 (5 bases). The CDR3 totals 14 residues. V lost 6 bases and J lost 2, with 13 bases in between.

The V call is TRBV11-1, the J call TRBJ2-7; 9 bases match TRBD1. Germline-derived CDR1 and CDR2 are SGHAT and FQDESV (reference sequence). This CDR3 is 14 amino acids long. V shed 4 bases, J shed 7 bases, and the junction held 8 bases outside the gene matches. CDR3 bases: TGTGCCAGCAGCTCATCCTGGACAGGGGAGGAGCAGTACTTC. Translated: CASSSSWTGEEQYF.

This clonotype has ten or more counts. The genes are TRBV6-2 or TRBV6-3 and TRBJ2-2; D unresolved. Per germline, CDR1 MNHEY and CDR2 SVGEGT. V shed 5 bases and J shed 1 base, with 8 bases lying between them. This CDR3 spans 14 amino acids. The CDR3 loop reads CASSPGRNTGELFF. The CDR3 DNA sequence: TGTGCCAGCAGTCCCGGACGGAACACCGGGGAGCTGTTTTTT.

This clonotype was picked up a small number of times. Just one base apart from a much larger clone, this may be a read error. The V and J genes are TRBV6-1 and TRBJ2-7; the match to TRBD1 covers 7 bases. J gave up 3 bases and V 6 bases, and 5 bases lay outside the gene matches. Germline CDR1 is MNHNS and CDR2 is SASEGT. The length of the CDR3 is 13 residues. The DNA for the CDR3 is TGTGCCAGCAGCCGGGACAGATACTACGAGCAGTACTTC. This encodes CASSRDRYYEQYF.